This T cell receptor (beta chain) emerged from a study of response to subunit inactivated influenza vaccine (dated 2018 in TCRdb). Background on the whole study: Deep quantitative profiling of the T cell receptor repertoire was used in the study to follow responses to a trivalent subunit inactivated influenza vaccine. What the authors observed across the whole study: The authors proposed that each seasonal influenza vaccination may bring in only a limited number of new T cells.

The CDR3 sequence holds 15 residues, the cysteine and phenylalanine included. The read is trimmed to its CDR3 DNA, 45 bases read in frame from base 1. The germline V gene yields SQVTM for CDR1 and ANQGSEA for CDR2. V loses 4 bases, J loses 10 bases, and the germline ends lie 23 bases apart. A word on this clonotype: This receptor's antigen is unknown. No much larger clonotype is one base removed from it; base qualities were not supplied.

Library creation used RT-PCR. For sequencing, an Illumina HiSeq 2500 was employed. In TCRdb, the public reads were trimmed at Q25 with fastp and aligned with MiXCR, with productive beta chains retained. Records with the same CDR3 protein are collapsed into one entry carrying the most frequent genes and DNA. In all, the sample holds almost 600,000 distinct CDR3 sequences, and 11% to 15% of those were seen once. Of the sample, approximately 12% is held by the ten largest clones. This specimen was PBMCs from blood, taken approximately 13 days after vaccination. This chain joins TRBV29-1 to TRBJ2-4; perhaps TRBD2 is the D gene, with 5 bases matching. This receptor was obtained from a man aged 50-59 years who received an inactivated influenza vaccine. Donor details come from another sample of the same person, matched by shared clones. The nucleotide sequence is TGCAGCGTTGTTTATACGGGCCAGGCGGGCCGAATTCAGTACTTC. It translates as CSVVYTGQAGRIQYF.